The sequence of this T cell receptor (beta chain) was determined in a study of blood T cell repertoires in COVID-19. Overall study context: PBMCs, B-cell-depleted T cells, or T cells provided the cDNA or gDNA that made up the material.

Using immunoSEQ multiplex PCR, the repertoire was profiled, and TCRdb retains in-frame clones only, with some absent. The sample shows about 110,000 clones, 76% of them seen only once. Points on this clone: This specimen includes other DNA sequences encoding the same CDR3.

Per germline, CDR1 MNHEY and CDR2 SMNVEV (reference sequence). The CDR3 is 15 residues long. The V and J ends lost 7 bases and 6 bases, in that order; junction bases with no gene match: 9. The sequencing sample was made of peripheral blood. The rearrangement links TRBV27 to TRBJ1-6; 7 bases fit TRBD1. The receptor comes from a woman aged 80 or over with acute or convalescent COVID-19. The CDR3 DNA reads TGTGCCAGCACCCGTACAGGGGTGGGTAATTCACCCCTCCACTTT. This codes for CASTRTGVGNSPLHF.